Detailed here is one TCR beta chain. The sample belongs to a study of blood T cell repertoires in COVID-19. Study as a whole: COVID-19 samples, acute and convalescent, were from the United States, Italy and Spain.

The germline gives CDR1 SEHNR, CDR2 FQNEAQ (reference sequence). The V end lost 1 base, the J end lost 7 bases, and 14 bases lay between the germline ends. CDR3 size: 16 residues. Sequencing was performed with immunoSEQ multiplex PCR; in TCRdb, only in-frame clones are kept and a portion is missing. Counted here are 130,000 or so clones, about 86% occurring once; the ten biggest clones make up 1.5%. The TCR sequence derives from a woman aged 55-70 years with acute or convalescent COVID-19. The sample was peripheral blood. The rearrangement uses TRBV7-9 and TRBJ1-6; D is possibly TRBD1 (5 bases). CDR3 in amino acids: CASSLGRAQTNSPLHF. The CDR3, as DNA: TGTGCCAGCAGCTTAGGCAGGGCCCAAACGAATTCACCCCTCCACTTT.